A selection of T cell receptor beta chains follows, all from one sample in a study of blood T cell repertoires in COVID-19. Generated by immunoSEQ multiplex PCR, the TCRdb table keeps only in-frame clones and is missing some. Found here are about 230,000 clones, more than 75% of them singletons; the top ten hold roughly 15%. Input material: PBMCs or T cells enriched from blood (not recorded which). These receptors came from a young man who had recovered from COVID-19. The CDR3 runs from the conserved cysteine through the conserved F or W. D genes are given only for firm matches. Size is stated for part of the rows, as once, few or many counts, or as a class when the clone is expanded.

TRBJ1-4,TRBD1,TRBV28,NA,TGTGCCAGCAGCGTACAGGGGCATCGGGAAAAACTGTTTTTT,CASSVQGHREKLFF
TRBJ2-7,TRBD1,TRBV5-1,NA,TGCGCCAGCAGCTCCGGGGACCACAGGGGGCTGGAGCAGTACTTC,CASSSGDHRGLEQYF
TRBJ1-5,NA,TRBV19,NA,TGTGCCAGTAGTGTGGGGGCAGAGCAGCCCCAGCATTTT,CASSVGAEQPQHF
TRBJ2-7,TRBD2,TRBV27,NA,TGTGCCAGCAGTTACGGGACTAGCTACGAGCAGTACTTC,CASSYGTSYEQYF
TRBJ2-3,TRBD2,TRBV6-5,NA,TGTGCCAGTGGGGGGGGCACAGATACGCAGTATTTT,CASGGGTDTQYF
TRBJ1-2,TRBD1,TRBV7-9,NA,TGTGCCAGCAGCTTAGGTGGGACAGGGGGCCGTGGCTACACCTTC,CASSLGGTGGRGYTF
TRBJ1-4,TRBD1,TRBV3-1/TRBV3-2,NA,TGTGCCAGCAGCCGAGACAGGGTCGTCGAAAAACTGTTTTTT,CASSRDRVVEKLFF
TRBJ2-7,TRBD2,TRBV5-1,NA,TGCGCCAGCAGCTTGGCTAGCGGCCGTCCTGAGCAGTACTTC,CASSLASGRPEQYF
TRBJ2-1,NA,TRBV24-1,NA,TGTGCCACCAGTGATTCAGTACCGGGACTCTCTGGCGATGAGCAGTTCTTC,CATSDSVPGLSGDEQFF
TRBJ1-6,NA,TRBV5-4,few,TGTGCCAGCAGCCGGGAGACCAGTAATTCACCCCTCCACTTT,CASSRETSNSPLHF
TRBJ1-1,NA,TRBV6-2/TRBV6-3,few,TGTGCCAGCAGTCACCGGAGTAACACTGAAGCTTTCTTT,CASSHRSNTEAFF
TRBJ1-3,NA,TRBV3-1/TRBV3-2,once,TGTGCCAGCAGCCACGGACAGGGAAACACCATATATTTT,CASSHGQGNTIYF
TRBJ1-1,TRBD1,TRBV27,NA,TGTGCCAGCAGACCTGTATACAGGGGAGGGAACACTGAAGCTTTCTTT,CASRPVYRGGNTEAFF
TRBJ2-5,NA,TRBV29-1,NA,TGCAGCGTTGAACGACCAACCACCGGGGAGACCCAGTACTTC,CSVERPTTGETQYF
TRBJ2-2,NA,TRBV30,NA,TGTGCCTGGAGTACTGGACTCTACACCGGGGAGCTGTTTTTT,CAWSTGLYTGELFF
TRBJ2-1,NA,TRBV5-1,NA,TGCGCCAGCAGCTTGGAAGGTAGCACGAATGAGCAGTTCTTC,CASSLEGSTNEQFF
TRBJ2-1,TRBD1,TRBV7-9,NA,TGTGCCAGCAGCTTTTTTACAGGGGGCTACAATGAGCAGTTCTTC,CASSFFTGGYNEQFF
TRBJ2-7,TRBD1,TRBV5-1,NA,TGCGCCAGCAGCTTGGGGACAGGGTTCGACGAGCAGTACTTC,CASSLGTGFDEQYF
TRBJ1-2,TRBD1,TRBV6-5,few,TGTGCCAGCAGTTGGACAGGGGTTAGTGGCTACACCTTC,CASSWTGVSGYTF
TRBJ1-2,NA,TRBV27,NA,TGTGCCAGCAGTTTAGGACAGAACTATGGCTACACCTTC,CASSLGQNYGYTF
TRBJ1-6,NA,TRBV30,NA,TGTGCCTTTAGATATGGACAGAGCTCCTATAATTCACCCCTCCACTTT,CAFRYGQSSYNSPLHF
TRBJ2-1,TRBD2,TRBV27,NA,TGTGCCAGCAGTTTACCCACGACTAGCGGGAGCCGTTACAATGAGCAGTTCTTC,CASSLPTTSGSRYNEQFF
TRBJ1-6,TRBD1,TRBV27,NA,TGTGCCAGCAGTTTGGACAGGGCGGGGAATTCACCCCTCCACTTT,CASSLDRAGNSPLHF
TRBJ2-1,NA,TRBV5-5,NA,TGTGCCAGCAGCTTTACCTACAATGAGCAGTTCTTC,CASSFTYNEQFF
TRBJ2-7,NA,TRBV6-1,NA,TGTGCCAGCAGTGAACGTTCGGTCAGATTCGGGGCCTACGAGCAGTACTTC,CASSERSVRFGAYEQYF
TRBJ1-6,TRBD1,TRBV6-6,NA,TGTGCCGGAGGACAGGGTTCACCCCTCCACTTT,CAGGQGSPLHF
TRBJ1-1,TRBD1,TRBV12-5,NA,TGTGCTAGTGGTTTCCCCCCAGGGGGCTCTATTTCCATGAACACTGAAGCTTTCTTT,CASGFPPGGSISMNTEAFF
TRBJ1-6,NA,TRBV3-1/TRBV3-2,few,TGTGCCAGCAGCCGGAGGGCTGGGAGCTCCTATAATTCACCCCTCCACTTT,CASSRRAGSSYNSPLHF
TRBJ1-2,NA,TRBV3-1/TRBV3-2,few,TGTGCCAGCAGCCGTCAGGGGAATGGCTACACCTTC,CASSRQGNGYTF
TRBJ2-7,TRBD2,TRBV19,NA,TGTGCCAGTAGTATAGGACGGGAGGAGTCCTACGAGCAGTACTTC,CASSIGREESYEQYF
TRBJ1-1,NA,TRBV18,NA,TGTGCCAGCTCACCCGCCCCCGGGGACACTGAAGCTTTCTTT,CASSPAPGDTEAFF
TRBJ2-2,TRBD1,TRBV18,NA,TGTGCCAGCTCACCATCCACACAGGGGGCGATCACCGGGGAGCTGTTTTTT,CASSPSTQGAITGELFF
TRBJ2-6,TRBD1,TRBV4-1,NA,TGCGCCAGCAGCCAAGCCCCCCGGACAGGGGCTGGGGCCAACGTCCTGACTTTC,CASSQAPRTGAGANVLTF
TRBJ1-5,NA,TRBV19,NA,TGTGCCAGTAGTTTAGGACAAAATAGCAATCAGCCCCAGCATTTT,CASSLGQNSNQPQHF
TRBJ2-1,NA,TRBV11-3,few,TGTGCCAGCAGCTTAGGGGGCTACGGTAATGAGCAGTTCTTC,CASSLGGYGNEQFF
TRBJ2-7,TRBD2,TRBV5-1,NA,TGCGCCAGCAGCTGGGGACTAGCGGGAGACGAGCAGTACTTC,CASSWGLAGDEQYF
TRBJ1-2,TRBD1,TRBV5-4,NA,TGTGCCAGCAATGGGGACAGGTCTAACTATGGCTACACCTTC,CASNGDRSNYGYTF
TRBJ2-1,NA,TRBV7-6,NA,TGTGCCAGCAGCTATGGCGGGCAAAGCTACAATGAGCAGTTCTTC,CASSYGGQSYNEQFF
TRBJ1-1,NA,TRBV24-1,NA,TGTGCCACCAGTGACCCGAGCGACAGCAACACTGAAGCTTTCTTT,CATSDPSDSNTEAFF
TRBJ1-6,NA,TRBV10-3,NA,TGTGCCATCAGTGAGTCGGTGTCGGGGGGCACCTATAATTCACCCCTCCACTTT,CAISESVSGGTYNSPLHF
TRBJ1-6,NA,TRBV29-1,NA,TGCAGCTCATCAAACAGGGTTCGAGGGCCCCTCCACTTT,CSSSNRVRGPLHF
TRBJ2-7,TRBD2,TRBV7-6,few,TGTGCCAGCAGCTTAGTTGCATCCCTAGCGGGAGGCTCCTACGAGCAGTACTTC,CASSLVASLAGGSYEQYF
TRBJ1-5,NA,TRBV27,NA,TGTGCCAGCAGTTTATTCGCCAGGGGTTTCGATAGCAATCAGCCCCAGCATTTT,CASSLFARGFDSNQPQHF
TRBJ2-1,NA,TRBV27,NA,TGTGCCAGCAGTTTATCTGGGACTCAGTTCTTC,CASSLSGTQFF
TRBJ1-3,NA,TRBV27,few,TGTGCCAGCAGTTTGGCACAGGGAAACACCATATATTTT,CASSLAQGNTIYF
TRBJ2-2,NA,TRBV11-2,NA,TGTGCCAGCAGCCCGGTGGGGGGTCTGAACACCGGGGAGCTGTTTTTT,CASSPVGGLNTGELFF
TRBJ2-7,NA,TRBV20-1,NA,TGCAGTGCTAGTCGGCCGCCAGGCTCCGAGCAGTACTTC,CSASRPPGSEQYF
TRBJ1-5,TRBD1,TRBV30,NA,TGTGCCTGGAGTTTCACGGGACAGGGACCGGATAGCAATCAGCCCCAGCATTTT,CAWSFTGQGPDSNQPQHF
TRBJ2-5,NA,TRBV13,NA,TGTGCCAGCAGCCCCCGGGACTCAGAGACCCAGTACTTC,CASSPRDSETQYF
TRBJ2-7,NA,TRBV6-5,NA,TGTGCCAGCAGTCCGCGCGAAATTTACGAGCAGTACTTC,CASSPREIYEQYF
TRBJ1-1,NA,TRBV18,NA,TGTGCCAGCTCCCCCGTCGGGGGTAGAAGGAACACTGAAGCTTTCTTT,CASSPVGGRRNTEAFF
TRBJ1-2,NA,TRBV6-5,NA,TGTGCCAGCAGTACTTCCGGGATTGGGGTCTATGGCTACACCTTC,CASSTSGIGVYGYTF
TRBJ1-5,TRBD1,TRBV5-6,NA,TGTGCCAGCAGCCTGGGTCCTGGAGGGGGCGGCAATCAGCCCCAGCATTTT,CASSLGPGGGGNQPQHF